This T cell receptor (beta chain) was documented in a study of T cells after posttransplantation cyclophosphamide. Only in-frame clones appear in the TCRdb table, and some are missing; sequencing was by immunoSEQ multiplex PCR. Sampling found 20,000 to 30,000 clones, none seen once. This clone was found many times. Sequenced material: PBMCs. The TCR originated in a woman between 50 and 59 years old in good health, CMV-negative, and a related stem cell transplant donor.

The CDR3 loop reads CASSYSGGYSGNTIYF. Here the CDR3 DNA reads TGTGCCAGCAGTTACTCCGGAGGTTACTCTGGAAACACCATATATTTT. The chain couples TRBV6-6 to TRBJ1-3; no reliable D call. Germline V CDR1 and CDR2: MNHNY, SVGAGI (reference sequence). Trimming removed 0 bases from V and 0 bases from J, with 9 bases in between. This CDR3 is built from 16 residues.